Here is one T cell receptor (beta chain) with its context. Its antigen is undetermined. The entry originates in a study of CD8+ T cells in alopecia areata. Study-level results: Researchers reported that TCR sharing among patients proved less clear than in mice, possibly HLA-linked.

RNA, once extracted, was reverse transcribed into cDNA for use as the sequencing template. Generated by immunoSEQ multiplex PCR, the TCRdb table keeps only in-frame clones and is missing some. The sample consists of over 150,000 clones, roughly 63% of them appearing once. This receptor was taken from a human donor with alopecia areata. The sequencing used CD4+ T cells sorted from blood, collected at week 0.

As DNA, the CDR3 is TGTGCCTGGAGTGGACAGCTCAATGAGCAGTTCTTC. It encodes CAWSGQLNEQFF. This sequence joins TRBV30 and TRBJ2-1, with D tentatively TRBD1 (5 bases). The germline V gene has CDR1 GTSNPN and CDR2 SVGIG (reference sequence). The V and J ends lost 1 base and 6 bases respectively, with 7 bases between them. The CDR3 totals 12 residues.